The clone carrying this T cell receptor beta chain appeared a single time. Its antigen is unidentified. This sample is drawn from a study of radiotherapy plus CTLA-4 blockade in lung cancer. Study-wide results and caveats: Together with interferon-beta, which increased in serum after radiation, early dynamic changes in blood T cell clones were reportedly the best predictors of response.

Trimming removed 0 bases from V and 3 bases from J, with 9 bases in between. This CDR3 comprises 14 residues. Germline CDR1 is KGHSH and CDR2 is LQKENI. Profiled with immunoSEQ multiplex PCR; TCRdb holds only in-frame clones, not every one. The sample has under 110,000 clones; roughly 84% are singletons. The source of this sequence is a human donor with non-small cell lung cancer that progressed on radiotherapy plus ipilimumab. Some clones in this sample may be carry-over from other donors' samples. The sequences come from peripheral blood, collected from a patient treated with radiotherapy plus ipilimumab. This chain connects TRBV18 to TRBJ2-7; D is ambiguous. The CDR3 nucleotides read TGTGCCAGCTCACCACCTTTTGGGTTCTACGAGCAGTACTTC. This gives the protein CASSPPFGFYEQYF.